These 11 T cell receptor beta chains were all obtained from the same sample, sequenced in a study of cytomegalovirus exposure and HLA in healthy donors. It was with 60 Vbeta and 13 Jbeta primers that the PCR ran. Clones were read by immunoSEQ multiplex PCR, and TCRdb kept only the in-frame ones, dropping some. The data contain some 180,000 clones, roughly 77% of them singletons. The sequencing sample was made of PBMCs. The receptors shown here come from a woman aged 25 to 45 in good health and CMV-seropositive.

This clone was seen a single time. The chain has TRBV6-5 and TRBJ2-1; D is uncertain. V lost 6 bases and J 7 bases, leaving 7 bases between the germline ends. The CDR3 length is 11 residues. CDR1 and CDR2 from the germline V gene are MNHEY and SVGAGI. The CDR3 protein is CASSRGNEQFF. CDR3 bases: TGTGCCAGCAGCCGAGGAAATGAGCAGTTCTTC.

The chain employs TRBV7-2 and TRBJ2-7; 10 positions agree with TRBD2. V dropped 6 bases and J dropped 3; count of bases not matched to a gene: 2. Germline loops: CDR1 SGHTA, CDR2 FQGNSA. This CDR3 has 13 amino acids. CDR3 sequence (DNA): TGTGCCAGCAGGCCTAGCGGGGGCTACGAGCAGTACTTC. Residues: CASRPSGGYEQYF.

The chain is built from TRBV7-9 and TRBJ2-7; 10 positions agree with TRBD1. CDR3 size: 16 residues. V was clipped by 5 bases and J by 3 bases; unmatched bases: 10. Germline V gene sequence: CDR1 SEHNR, CDR2 FQNEAQ (reference sequence). The CDR3: CASSRENRTGGYEQYF. The CDR3 bases are TGTGCCAGCAGCCGTGAAAACAGGACAGGGGGCTACGAGCAGTACTTC.

This clone was seen once. At one end, the junction sequence differs from germline, possibly due to a read error. V and J are TRBV6-6 and TRBJ2-7, with 7 positions matching TRBD1. The CDR3 is made up of 13 amino acids. Germline values: CDR1 MNHNY, CDR2 SVGAGI (reference sequence). CDR3 in amino acids: CASSPGQVTYDAF. The CDR3 DNA sequence: TGTGCCAGCAGTCCCGGACAGGTAACCTACGATGCCTTC.

This clone was picked up a small number of times. V is TRBV11-3 and J is TRBJ2-7; 7 positions match TRBD1. J lost 4 bases, V lost 4 bases, and 7 bases had no gene match. CDR1 is SGHNT and CDR2 is YENEEA in the germline V gene. The CDR3 extends over 14 amino acids. CDR3 in amino acids: CASSSLTGTYEQYF. The CDR3 DNA follows: TGTGCCAGCAGCTCGCTGACAGGGACATACGAGCAGTACTTC.

J is TRBJ1-1 and V is TRBV19; 7 bases match TRBD1. The junction had 3 bases not matched to a gene; V was cut back by 4 bases and J by 4 bases. CDR1 is LNHDA and CDR2 is SQIVND in the germline V gene (reference sequence). The CDR3 is made up of 13 amino acids. CDR3 DNA sequence: TGTGCCAGTAGTAAGACAGGGAGCACTGAAGCTTTCTTT. Amino acid sequence: CASSKTGSTEAFF.

J is TRBJ2-5 and V is TRBV5-3, with 10 bases matching TRBD1. TRBV5-3 is an ORF; its function is uncertain. CDR3 size: 19 residues. V shed 1 base, J shed 2 bases, and the junction held 14 bases outside the gene matches. CDR3 sequence: CARSLRDRGTVMGQETQYF. Written as DNA, the CDR3 is TGTGCCAGAAGCTTGAGGGACAGGGGAACGGTGATGGGACAAGAGACCCAGTACTTC.

A few counts support this clone. This chain joins TRBV13 and TRBJ1-2, with 9 nucleotides matching TRBD1. V shed 5 bases and J 4 bases; nucleotides not matched to a gene: 5. Germline CDR1 is PRHDT and CDR2 is FYEKMQ (reference sequence). The CDR3 spans 14 residues. CDR3 DNA sequence: TGTGCCAGCAGCATCACAGGGGGCGGCTATGGCTACACCTTC. Translating it yields CASSITGGGYGYTF. Variable domain in full (rest from reference TRBV13 and TRBJ1-2): AAGVIQSPRHLIKEKRETATLKCYPIPRHDTVYWYQQGPGQDPQFLISFYEKMQSDKGSIPDRFSAQQFSDYHSELNMSSLELGDSALYFCASSITGGGYGYTFGSGTRLTVV.

The chain employs TRBV6-1 and TRBJ1-5; 7 bases map to TRBD1. The CDR3 length is 14 residues. V lost 3 bases and J lost 5; bases outside the gene matches: 4. CDR1 is MNHNS, CDR2 SASEGT, per germline. The CDR3 nucleotides are TGTGCCAGCAGTGACGGACAGGCTTATCAGCCCCAGCATTTT. This codes for CASSDGQAYQPQHF.

The count of this clone is one. The gene calls are TRBV2 and TRBJ2-1, with 10 nucleotides matching TRBD1. CDR3 length: 16 residues. Losses at the gene ends were 5 bases for V and 1 base for J; bases not matched to a gene: 5. Germline CDR1 and CDR2: SNHLY and FYNNEI. CDR3 region: CASSWGQGRSYNEQFF. The CDR3 DNA reads TGTGCCAGCAGTTGGGGACAGGGGCGGTCCTACAATGAGCAGTTCTTC.

The genes are TRBV11-3 and TRBJ2-2; D call uncertain. Per germline, CDR1 SGHNT and CDR2 YENEEA. This CDR3 is 16 amino acids long. The V end was cut by 4 bases, the J end by 0 bases, with 12 bases between. CDR3 sequence: CASSYSYEANTGELFF. For the CDR3, the DNA is TGTGCCAGCAGCTATTCCTACGAAGCGAACACCGGGGAGCTGTTTTTT. The entire variable domain, with the rest obtained from reference TRBV11-3 and TRBJ2-2, is as follows: EAGVVQSPRYKIIEKKQPVAFWCNPISGHNTLYWYLQNLGQGPELLIRYENEEAVDDSQLPKDRFSAERLKGVDSTLKIQPAELGDSAVYLCASSYSYEANTGELFFGEGSRLTVL.